These 26 T cell receptor beta chains originate from one sample sequenced in a study of PD-1 blockade in classical Hodgkin lymphoma. This table comes from immunoSEQ multiplex PCR, and its TCRdb copy is limited to in-frame clones, with some not included. This sample carries some 100,000 clones, roughly 92% of them seen once, and the ten largest clones take 2.5% to 3.5%. Each and every patient relapsed after autologous stem cell transplantation, and patients got differing brentuximab vedotin exposure. The sequences come from peripheral blood mononuclear cells (PBMCs), collected at baseline. These receptors all come from a human donor with classical Hodgkin lymphoma.

V usage is TRBV5-5 and J usage is TRBJ1-4, with 8 bases that match TRBD1. The CDR3 runs to 15 residues. With 3 bases clipped from V and 2 bases from J, the junction kept 3 bases outside the gene matches. CDR1 is SGHKS and CDR2 is YYEKEE in the germline V gene (reference sequence). CDR3 sequence reads: CASSYQGATNEKLFF. As DNA, the CDR3 is TGTGCCAGCAGCTACCAGGGGGCGACTAATGAAAAACTGTTTTTT.

This chain links TRBV28 with TRBJ2-7, with 8 bases fitting TRBD2. The germline V gene has CDR1 MDHEN and CDR2 SYDVKM. The CDR3 is 14 residues long. V trimming: 6 bases; J trimming: 0 bases; junction bases outside the gene matches: 4. CDR3 sequence reads: CASRGAGDSYEQYF. The CDR3 DNA sequence: TGTGCCAGCAGGGGAGCGGGGGACTCCTACGAGCAGTACTTC.

This clone came up once. V gene TRBV16 combines with J gene TRBJ1-5, with D perhaps matching TRBD1 (6 bases). Germline V lookup: CDR1 KGHSY, CDR2 FQNENV. V was pared by 1 base and J by 2 bases, with 18 bases between. The CDR3 contains 18 residues. This chain's CDR3 is CASSQFGTGLMGNQPQHF. CDR3 DNA sequence: TGTGCCAGCAGCCAATTCGGAACAGGGTTGATGGGCAATCAGCCCCAGCATTTT.

This clone was recorded once. The CDR3 protein is CASSPLTVSYEQYF. The CDR3 DNA is TGTGCCAGCAGCCCTCTGACAGTGTCCTACGAGCAGTACTTC. The chain carries TRBV11-2 and TRBJ2-7; D is perhaps TRBD1 (5 bases). The CDR3 loop spans 14 amino acids. Trimming left V 5 bases short and J 1 base short, with 12 bases between. From germline, CDR1 is SGHAT and CDR2 FQNNGV.

The CDR3 here is CASSKLAGADTQYF. In nucleotides, the CDR3 is TGTGCCAGCAGTAAACTAGCGGGAGCAGATACGCAGTATTTT. The genes are TRBV28 and TRBJ2-3; 11 bases line up with TRBD2. The CDR3 is 14 residues long. Germline lookup yields CDR1 MDHEN and CDR2 SYDVKM. The trim removed 5 bases at V and 4 bases at J, leaving 2 bases unmatched.

The chain links TRBV28 to TRBJ1-2; D unresolved. The CDR3 has 14 residues. Between the trimmed V and J ends, which lost 2 bases and 5 bases, there was a span of 12 bases. Germline CDR1 and CDR2: MDHEN and SYDVKM. The CDR3 bases are TGTGCCAGCAGTTTACCTCGCGTCGGGTATGGCTACACCTTC. Translation: CASSLPRVGYGYTF.

This chain joins TRBV6-6 and TRBJ2-1; 7 bases line up with TRBD2. Germline lookup yields CDR1 MNHNY and CDR2 SVGAGI (reference sequence). V shed 8 bases, J shed 9 bases, and the junction held 13 bases outside the gene matches. This CDR3 is 14 amino acids long. The CDR3 region is CASLTLAGLGEQFF. The CDR3 DNA reads as TGTGCCAGCCTTACGTTAGCGGGCCTTGGTGAGCAGTTCTTC.

The chain joins TRBV10-3 to TRBJ1-5; unclear D gene. This CDR3 region has 13 residues. With 6 bases removed from V and 1 base from J, the gap between germline ends came to 7 bases. Germline V gene data show CDR1 as ENHRY and CDR2 as SYGVKD. As DNA, the CDR3 is TGTGCCATCAGCCACGACAGCAATCAGCCCCAGCATTTT. The encoded protein is CAISHDSNQPQHF.

V is TRBV6-5 and J is TRBJ2-1; 7 bases agree with TRBD1. J lost 9 bases, V lost 2 bases, and 7 bases had no gene match. CDR1 and CDR2 (germline): MNHEY, SVGAGI. The CDR3 spans 14 residues. The DNA for the CDR3 is TGTGCCAGCAGTTACGGAACAGGGGACGGTGAGCAGTTCTTC. Translation gives CASSYGTGDGEQFF.

V gene TRBV2 combines with J gene TRBJ2-2; D may match TRBD1 or TRBD2 (5 bases each). Trimming removed 8 bases at V and 0 bases at J, with 10 bases between. Germline V lookup: CDR1 SNHLY, CDR2 FYNNEI. The CDR3 spans 14 residues. For the CDR3, the DNA is TGTGCCAGCTGGGGACCACCGAACACCGGGGAGCTGTTTTTT. It translates to CASWGPPNTGELFF.

This sequence joins TRBV27 and TRBJ1-2, with 8 bases matching TRBD1. This CDR3 region has 15 residues. J gave up 2 bases and V 4 bases, and 6 bases lay outside the gene matches. CDR1 and CDR2 (germline): MNHEY, SMNVEV (reference sequence). The CDR3 region is CASSWGRTGNYGYTF. The CDR3 DNA reads TGTGCCAGCAGTTGGGGGAGGACAGGGAACTATGGCTACACCTTC.

V and J are TRBV10-3 and TRBJ1-2, with D possibly matching TRBD1 (6 bases). V dropped 7 bases and J dropped 4 bases, with 19 bases sitting between them. CDR1 and CDR2 (germline): ENHRY, SYGVKD. This CDR3 spans 15 amino acids. Here the CDR3 DNA reads TGTGCCATCAACATGGGGGGCACAACCTCCTATGGCTACACCTTC. Its translation: CAINMGGTTSYGYTF.

This sequence joins TRBV2 and TRBJ2-7, with 9 bases matching TRBD2. CDR1 SNHLY and CDR2 FYNNEI come from the germline V gene. The CDR3 runs to 19 residues. V shed 2 bases, J shed 2 bases, and the junction held 16 bases outside the gene matches. The CDR3: CASSEITPHSGSGAYEQYF. CDR3 bases: TGTGCCAGCAGTGAAATCACACCTCATAGCGGGAGCGGGGCCTACGAGCAGTACTTC.

This clone appeared a single time. V and J are TRBV28 and TRBJ1-5; 9 bases are a match to TRBD1. V gave up 6 bases and J gave up 5 bases; unmatched junction bases: 5. CDR3 length equals 14 residues. Germline loops: CDR1 MDHEN, CDR2 SYDVKM. CDR3 in amino acids: CASRGQGRHQPQHF. The CDR3, as DNA: TGTGCCAGCAGGGGACAGGGAAGGCATCAGCCCCAGCATTTT.

The rearrangement links TRBV29-1 to TRBJ1-3; TRBD1 aligns across 9 bases. The CDR3 totals 17 residues. Looked up from germline, CDR1 is SQVTM and CDR2 is ANQGSEA. After removal of 0 bases from V and 1 base from J, the junction contained 7 bases not matched to a gene. The CDR3 region is CSVEEKRDRESGNTIYF. The DNA for the CDR3 is TGCAGCGTTGAAGAGAAGAGGGACAGGGAGTCTGGAAACACCATATATTTT.

V and J are TRBV6-6 and TRBJ1-3; D gene unclear. V lost 4 bases to trimming and J lost 7 bases, with 11 bases between them. This CDR3 contains 13 residues. The germline gives CDR1 MNHNY, CDR2 SVGAGI (reference sequence). In nucleotides, the CDR3 is TGTGCCAGCAGTTTCAAGACGTCGAACACCATATATTTT. This gives the protein CASSFKTSNTIYF.

This chain connects TRBV27 to TRBJ2-7, with D uncertain. Germline values: CDR1 MNHEY, CDR2 SMNVEV (reference sequence). There are 16 residues in the CDR3. Deletions cut 6 bases from V and 2 bases from J, with 20 bases between. The CDR3 protein is CASRYRAEISPYEQYF. DNA of the CDR3: TGTGCCAGCAGATACAGAGCCGAAATCAGCCCCTACGAGCAGTACTTC.

V is TRBV7-9 and J is TRBJ2-1; 15 bases map to TRBD2. Germline V gives CDR1 SEHNR, CDR2 FQNEAQ (reference sequence). Trimming removed 4 bases from V and 5 bases from J; junction bases left unmatched: 6. The CDR3 spans 17 residues. The CDR3 DNA sequence: TGTGCCAGCAGCTCGGGACTAGCGGGAGGCTCTGACAATGAGCAGTTCTTC. It encodes CASSSGLAGGSDNEQFF.

The DNA for the CDR3 is TGTGCCAGCAGCCAAAACTCGGGACAGGGGGCAGAGACCCAGTACTTC. Translating gives CASSQNSGQGAETQYF. The V gene is TRBV7-9, the J gene TRBJ2-5; TRBD1 matches at 12 bases. The V gene end was trimmed by 5 bases and the J gene end by 4 bases; junction bases not matched to a gene: 8. Germline values: CDR1 SEHNR, CDR2 FQNEAQ (reference sequence). There are 16 residues in the CDR3.

The chain employs TRBV19 and TRBJ2-5; tentatively, D is TRBD1 or TRBD2 (5 bases each). CDR3 length: 15 residues. V was clipped by 2 bases and J by 4 bases, with 14 bases between them. The V gene's germline CDR1 is LNHDA and CDR2 SQIVND (reference sequence). CDR3 region: CASSIMPGTGETQYF. The CDR3 coding sequence is TGTGCCAGTAGTATAATGCCCGGGACCGGAGAGACCCAGTACTTC.

This clone has a single count. The CDR3 loop reads CASSLIRQETQYF. CDR3 sequence (DNA): TGTGCCAGCAGCTTAATCAGACAAGAGACCCAGTACTTC. The rearrangement uses TRBV7-3 and TRBJ2-5; D call uncertain. The V end lost 1 base, the J end lost 2 bases, and 5 bases lay between the germline ends. The CDR3 sequence is 13 residues long. CDR1 and CDR2 (germline): SGHTA, FQGTGA.

J is TRBJ1-1 and V is TRBV4-2; TRBD1 is a possible D gene (5 bases). Trimming removed 1 base at V and 4 bases at J, with 13 bases between. This CDR3 contains 15 residues. Germline CDR1 is LGHNA and CDR2 is YNFKEQ. CDR3 residues: CASSQAGRGGTEAFF. The DNA of the CDR3 is TGTGCCAGCAGCCAAGCTGGGCGGGGGGGCACTGAAGCTTTCTTT.

This sequence joins TRBV19 and TRBJ1-3; no clear D. Germline values: CDR1 LNHDA, CDR2 SQIVND (reference sequence). V lost 5 bases to trimming and J lost 4 bases, with 12 bases between them. The CDR3 totals 14 residues. The CDR3 sequence: CASSSGGVGNTIYF. The CDR3 nucleotides are TGTGCCAGTAGTTCCGGTGGTGTCGGAAACACCATATATTTT.

The chain uses TRBV20-1 and TRBJ1-4; D is undetermined. Germline CDR1 and CDR2: DFQATT and SNEGSKA (reference sequence). This CDR3 comprises 11 residues. V dropped 0 bases and J dropped 6 bases, with 2 bases sitting between them. Here the CDR3 DNA reads TGCAGTGCTAGAGAAGATGAAAAACTGTTTTTT. Translating gives CSAREDEKLFF.

The rearrangement joins TRBV7-2 to TRBJ2-7; possibly TRBD1 for D (5 bases). Trimming took off 3 bases at V and 2 bases at J, with 14 bases between the two ends. The germline V gene encodes CDR1 SGHTA and CDR2 FQGNSA. The CDR3 extends over 15 amino acids. This chain's CDR3 is CASSLGKGIPYEQYF. The DNA for the CDR3 is TGTGCCAGCAGCTTGGGTAAGGGGATACCCTACGAGCAGTACTTC.

This sequence joins TRBV5-4 and TRBJ2-2; 8 bases map to TRBD2. V dropped 4 bases and J dropped 7; count of bases not matched to a gene: 12. This CDR3 spans 16 amino acids. Germline lookup yields CDR1 SGHNT and CDR2 YYREEE (reference sequence). The DNA of the CDR3 is TGTGCCAGCAGCGTTAAGCGGGAGAGGCGGGACGGGGAGCTGTTTTTT. This gives the protein CASSVKRERRDGELFF.